The 15 T cell receptor beta chains given below trace back to one sample, sequenced in a study of T cells in Graves' hyperthyroidism and ophthalmopathy. Template material for amplifying TCR beta CDR3 regions consisted of RNA transcripts. With the HTBI primer set, the TCR CDR3 went through a first round of RT-PCR. TCRdb re-called the multiplex PCR reads with MiXCR, one entry per CDR3 protein. This sample has over 350,000 distinct CDR3 sequences, with over 12% found just once. Sequenced sample: blood. The receptors shown here come from a man in his forties or fifties with Graves' ophthalmopathy.

This clonotype was counted ten times or more. One junction end disagrees with the germline gene, perhaps due to a read error. The rearrangement uses TRBV7-7 and TRBJ2-5, with D hard to call. This CDR3 is 15 amino acids long. Germline CDR1 and CDR2: SSHAT and FNYEAQ (reference sequence). CDR3 bases: TGTGCTAGCAGCCCTCAGCTCCGGCAGGAAGAGACCCAGTACTTC. Amino acid sequence: CASSPQLRQEETQYF.

The rearrangement uses TRBV12-3 or TRBV12-4 and TRBJ1-5; D may be TRBD1 (5 bases). CDR3 length equals 15 residues. V was trimmed by 4 bases and J by 4 bases, leaving 14 bases between them. Written as DNA, the CDR3 is TGTGCCAGCAGTTCTCAGGGTTATCGTAATCAGCCCCAGCATTTT. Its protein product is CASSSQGYRNQPQHF.

This clonotype appeared once. Being one base from a much bigger clone, this may be a read error. The conserved phenylalanine or tryptophan normally closing the CDR3 is absent here, so this likely arose from a read error. This chain links TRBV20-1 with TRBJ2-7, with a tentative D call TRBD2 (5 bases). The CDR3 sequence is 15 residues long. Trimming took 3 bases from V and 4 from J, leaving 19 bases between them. The V gene's germline CDR1 is DFQATT and CDR2 SNEGSKA (reference sequence). The CDR3 region has the DNA TGCAGTGCTAGTAATCCTGGTGGGAGTGCATACGAGCAGTACCTC. Translation gives CSASNPGGSAYEQYL.

The chain recombines TRBV6-1 with TRBJ2-5; 14 bases align to TRBD2. The CDR3 totals 15 residues. The germline V gene encodes CDR1 MNHNS and CDR2 SASEGT. V lost 6 bases and J lost 5; bases outside the gene matches: 5. Written as DNA, the CDR3 is TGTGCCAGCAGGGGGACTAGCGGGAGATTGGAGACCCAGTACTTC. This gives the protein CASRGTSGRLETQYF.

This clonotype has ten or more counts. The chain is built from TRBV7-9 and TRBJ1-2; 9 nucleotides align to TRBD1. The CDR3 has 16 amino acids. J was trimmed by 2 bases and V by 3 bases; bases with no gene match: 7. Germline CDR1 reads SEHNR; CDR2 reads FQNEAQ (reference sequence). CDR3 nucleotide sequence: TGTGCCAGCAGCTTTGCCCCGGGACAGGGAAACTATGGCTACACCTTC. It codes for CASSFAPGQGNYGYTF.

This sequence joins TRBV11-1 and TRBJ2-3, with TRBD2 matching 14 bases. V gave up 6 bases and J gave up 9 bases; unmatched junction bases: 8. Germline-derived CDR1 and CDR2 are SGHAT and FQDESV (reference sequence). The CDR3 runs to 15 residues. The CDR3 region is CASSETSGREGTQYF. The CDR3 nucleotides read TGTGCCAGCAGTGAGACTAGCGGGAGGGAAGGGACGCAGTATTTT.

In its sample, this clonotype was seen many times. The chain has TRBV6-1 and TRBJ2-5, with TRBD2 matching 12 bases. V shed 7 bases and J 2 bases; nucleotides not matched to a gene: 17. There are 19 residues in the CDR3. Germline V CDR1 and CDR2: MNHNS, SASEGT. This chain's CDR3 is CASMWSEFFGTSGQETQYF. In DNA, the CDR3 is TGTGCCAGCATGTGGTCAGAATTCTTCGGGACTAGCGGGCAAGAGACCCAGTACTTC.

The rearrangement joins TRBV12-3 or TRBV12-4 to TRBJ2-7; 8 positions match TRBD1. This CDR3 spans 14 amino acids. V shed 5 bases, J shed 2 bases, and the junction held 5 bases outside the gene matches. The CDR3 nucleotides read TGTGCCAGCAGTCCCGACAGGGGCCCCTACGAGCAGTACTTC. As protein: CASSPDRGPYEQYF.

This clonotype appeared many times. J is TRBJ1-4 and V is TRBV18, with TRBD1 as a possible D gene (5 bases). Germline assignment: CDR1 KGHSH and CDR2 LQKENI. The V and J ends lost 6 bases and 2 bases respectively, with 16 bases between them. The CDR3 length is 16 residues. Written as DNA, the CDR3 is TGTGCCAGCTCGGCAGGACCAGGGACCACTAATGAAAAACTGTTTTTT. Protein product: CASSAGPGTTNEKLFF.

A remark on this clonotype: The CDR3 end shows no conserved phenylalanine or tryptophan, and so a read error is likely. This chain uses TRBV19 with TRBJ1-2, with no clear D. The germline CDR1 and CDR2 sequences are LNHDA and SQIVND (reference sequence). V was cut by 5 bases and J by 5 bases, with 18 bases left in between. This CDR3 comprises 15 residues. The CDR3 loop reads CASSVNLRTGYGYTL. As DNA, the CDR3 is TGTGCCAGTAGTGTAAACCTAAGGACCGGTTATGGCTACACCCTC.

This chain joins TRBV20-1 and TRBJ2-2, with D perhaps TRBD1 (6 bases). V gave up 3 bases and J gave up 2 bases, with 13 bases separating them. The CDR3 is made up of 15 amino acids. Germline assignment: CDR1 DFQATT and CDR2 SNEGSKA (reference sequence). The CDR3 nucleotides read TGCAGTGCTAGCAACAGGGACGGTAACACCGGGGAGCTGTTTTTT. Amino acid sequence: CSASNRDGNTGELFF.

This clonotype was seen ten or more times. The J gene is TRBJ1-2, the V gene TRBV12-3 or TRBV12-4, with D perhaps TRBD1 (5 bases). The CDR3 extends over 14 amino acids. The V gene lost 3 bases and the J gene lost 5 bases, with 13 bases spanning the gap. The CDR3 sequence is CASSFPGLQYGYTF. DNA of the CDR3: TGTGCCAGCAGTTTTCCGGGACTCCAGTATGGCTACACCTTC.

This clonotype was seen only a few times. The chain couples TRBV28 to TRBJ1-6, with TRBD1 identical over 8 bases. J gave up 2 bases and V 9 bases, and 9 bases lay outside the gene matches. CDR1 is MDHEN, CDR2 SYDVKM, per germline. The CDR3 contains 16 residues. The CDR3 is CASDTGQGPYNSPLHF. DNA for the CDR3: TGTGCCAGTGACACCGGACAGGGACCCTATAATTCACCCCTCCACTTT.

This clonotype has a count of ten or more. J is TRBJ2-2 and V is TRBV3-1; 9 bases match TRBD2. The trim removed 0 bases at V and 3 bases at J, leaving 11 bases unmatched. CDR3 length equals 19 residues. The germline V gene has CDR1 LGHDT and CDR2 YNNKEL (reference sequence). The CDR3 DNA follows: TGTGCCAGCAGCCAAGATAGAGCGCGGGAGGGCCCATACACCGGGGAGCTGTTTTTT. Protein product: CASSQDRAREGPYTGELFF. The full variable domain, completed using reference TRBV3-1 and TRBJ2-2, is DTAVSQTPKYLVTQMGNDKSIKCEQNLGHDTMYWYKQDSKKFLKIMFSYNNKELIINETVPNRFSPKSPDKAHLNLHINSLELGDSAVYFCASSQDRAREGPYTGELFFGEGSRLTVL.

The V and J genes are TRBV12-3 or TRBV12-4 and TRBJ2-5, with 7 nucleotides matching TRBD2. This CDR3 spans 15 amino acids. V lost 7 bases, J lost 6 bases, and 14 bases stayed unmatched. The CDR3 bases are TGTGCCAGCAATAGGCTCGCGGGAGCTGAGAAGACCCAGTACTTC. It encodes CASNRLAGAEKTQYF.